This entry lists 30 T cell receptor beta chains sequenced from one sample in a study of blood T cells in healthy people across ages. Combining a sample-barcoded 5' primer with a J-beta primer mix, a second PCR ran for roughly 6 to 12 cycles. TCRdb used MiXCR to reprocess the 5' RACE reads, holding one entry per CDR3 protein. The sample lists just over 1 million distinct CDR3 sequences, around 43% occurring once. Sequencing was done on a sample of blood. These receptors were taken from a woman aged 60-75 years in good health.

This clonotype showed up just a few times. CDR3 residues: CASTQWTSGRAADTQYF. The CDR3 DNA is TGTGCCAGCACCCAATGGACTAGCGGGAGGGCTGCAGATACGCAGTATTTT. The chain recombines TRBV21-1 with TRBJ2-3; the table's D call TRBD2 went unverified against the DNA. TRBV21-1 is marked as a pseudogene. The CDR3 length is 17 residues.

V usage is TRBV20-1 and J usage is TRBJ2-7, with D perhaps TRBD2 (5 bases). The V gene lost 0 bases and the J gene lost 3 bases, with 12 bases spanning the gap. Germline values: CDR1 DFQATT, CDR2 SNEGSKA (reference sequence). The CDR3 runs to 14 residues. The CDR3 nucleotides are TGCAGTGCTAGAGAGGCGTCGGGGTTCTACGAGCAGTACTTC. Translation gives CSAREASGFYEQYF.

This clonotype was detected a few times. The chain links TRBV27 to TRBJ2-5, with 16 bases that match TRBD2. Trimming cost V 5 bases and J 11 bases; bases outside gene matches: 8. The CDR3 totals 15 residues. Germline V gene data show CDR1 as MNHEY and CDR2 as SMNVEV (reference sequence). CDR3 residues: CASSPMGLAGGLQYF. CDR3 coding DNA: TGTGCCAGCAGTCCGATGGGACTAGCGGGAGGGTTGCAGTACTTC.

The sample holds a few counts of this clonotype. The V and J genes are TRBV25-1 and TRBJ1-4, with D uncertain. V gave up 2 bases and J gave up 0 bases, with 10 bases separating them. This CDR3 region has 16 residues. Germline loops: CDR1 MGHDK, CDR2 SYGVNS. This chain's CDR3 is CASSENGFATNEKLFF. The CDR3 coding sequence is TGTGCCAGCAGTGAAAATGGATTTGCAACTAATGAAAAACTGTTTTTT.

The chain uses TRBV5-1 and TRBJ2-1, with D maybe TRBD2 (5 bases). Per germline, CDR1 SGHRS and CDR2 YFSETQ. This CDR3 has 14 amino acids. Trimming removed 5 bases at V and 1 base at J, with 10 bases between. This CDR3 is CASRRAASYNEQFF. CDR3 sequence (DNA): TGCGCCAGCAGGCGGGCAGCGTCCTACAATGAGCAGTTCTTC.

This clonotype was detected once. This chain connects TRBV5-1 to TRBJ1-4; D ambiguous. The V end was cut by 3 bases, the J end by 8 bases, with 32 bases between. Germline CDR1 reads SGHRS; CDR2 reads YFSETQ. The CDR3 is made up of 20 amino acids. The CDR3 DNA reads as TGCGCCAGCAGCTCGGTGACCGGCCCGGAACTGGACGCCCGATCCGAAAAACTGTTTTTT. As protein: CASSSVTGPELDARSEKLFF.

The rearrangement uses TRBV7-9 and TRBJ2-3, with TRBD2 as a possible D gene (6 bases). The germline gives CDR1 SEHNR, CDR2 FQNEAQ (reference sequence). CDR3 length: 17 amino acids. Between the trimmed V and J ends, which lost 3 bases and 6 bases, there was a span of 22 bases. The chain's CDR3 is CASSLPRLGASTDTQYF. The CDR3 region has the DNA TGTGCCAGCAGCTTGCCCCGACTAGGAGCATCGACCGATACGCAGTATTTT.

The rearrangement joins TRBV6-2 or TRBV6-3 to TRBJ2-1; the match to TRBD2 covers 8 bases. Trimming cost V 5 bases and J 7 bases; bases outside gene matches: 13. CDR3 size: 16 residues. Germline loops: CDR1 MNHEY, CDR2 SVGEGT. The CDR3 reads CASSPFEREYRNEQFF. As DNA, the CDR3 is TGTGCCAGCAGTCCCTTTGAGCGGGAGTATCGAAATGAGCAGTTCTTC.

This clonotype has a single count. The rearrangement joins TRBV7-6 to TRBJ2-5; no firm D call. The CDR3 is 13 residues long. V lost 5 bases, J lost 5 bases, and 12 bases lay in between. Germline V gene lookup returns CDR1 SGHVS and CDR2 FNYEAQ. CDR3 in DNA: TGTGCCAGCAGCCCGGCGGTCAGGGAGACCCAGTACTTC. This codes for CASSPAVRETQYF.

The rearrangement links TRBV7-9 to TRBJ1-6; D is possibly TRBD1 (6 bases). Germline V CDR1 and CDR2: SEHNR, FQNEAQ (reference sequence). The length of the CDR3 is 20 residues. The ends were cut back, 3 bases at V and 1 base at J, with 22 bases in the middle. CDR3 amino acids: CASSFGQGMGPESYNSPLHF. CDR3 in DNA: TGTGCCAGCAGCTTTGGTCAGGGGATGGGACCGGAGTCCTATAATTCACCCCTCCACTTT.

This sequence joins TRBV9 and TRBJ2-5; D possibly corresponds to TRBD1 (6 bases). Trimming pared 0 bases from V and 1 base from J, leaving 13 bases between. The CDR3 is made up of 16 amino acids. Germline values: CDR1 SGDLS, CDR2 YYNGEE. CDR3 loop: CASSVAAGTSQETQYF. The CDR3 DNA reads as TGTGCCAGCAGCGTAGCTGCAGGGACATCCCAAGAGACCCAGTACTTC.

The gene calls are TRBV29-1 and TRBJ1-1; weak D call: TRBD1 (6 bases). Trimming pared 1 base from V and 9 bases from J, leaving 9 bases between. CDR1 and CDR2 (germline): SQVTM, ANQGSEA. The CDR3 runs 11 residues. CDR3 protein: CSVEVQGKAFF. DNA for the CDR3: TGCAGCGTTGAAGTCCAGGGGAAAGCTTTCTTT.

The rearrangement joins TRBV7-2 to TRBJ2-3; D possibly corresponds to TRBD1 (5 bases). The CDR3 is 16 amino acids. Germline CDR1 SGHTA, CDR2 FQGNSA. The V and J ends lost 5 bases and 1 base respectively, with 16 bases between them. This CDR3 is CASSAHGVRGTDTQYF. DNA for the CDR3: TGTGCCAGCAGCGCCCACGGCGTCAGGGGCACAGATACGCAGTATTTT.

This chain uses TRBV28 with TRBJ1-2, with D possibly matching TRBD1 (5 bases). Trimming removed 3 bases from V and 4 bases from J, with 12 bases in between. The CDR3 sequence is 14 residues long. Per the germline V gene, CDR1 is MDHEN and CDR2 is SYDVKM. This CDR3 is CASSFIQGSYGYTF. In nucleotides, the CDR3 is TGTGCCAGCAGTTTTATTCAGGGCTCCTATGGCTACACCTTC.

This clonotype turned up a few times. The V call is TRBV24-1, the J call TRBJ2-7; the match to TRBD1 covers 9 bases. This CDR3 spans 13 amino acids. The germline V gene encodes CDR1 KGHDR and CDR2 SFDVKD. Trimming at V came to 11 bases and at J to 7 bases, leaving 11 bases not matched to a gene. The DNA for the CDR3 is TGTGCCATCCGGGACAGGGTTCGAGAAGAGCAGTACTTC. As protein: CAIRDRVREEQYF.

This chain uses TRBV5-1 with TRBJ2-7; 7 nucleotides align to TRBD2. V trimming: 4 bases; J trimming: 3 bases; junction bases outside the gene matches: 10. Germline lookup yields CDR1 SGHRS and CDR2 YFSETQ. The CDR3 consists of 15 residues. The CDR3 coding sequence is TGCGCCAGCAGCAGTACCGGGACTACCTTCTACGAGCAGTACTTC. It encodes CASSSTGTTFYEQYF.

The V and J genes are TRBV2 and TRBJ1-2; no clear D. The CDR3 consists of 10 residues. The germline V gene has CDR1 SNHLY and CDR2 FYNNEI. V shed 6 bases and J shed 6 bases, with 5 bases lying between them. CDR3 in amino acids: CASSSHGYTF. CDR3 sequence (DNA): TGTGCCAGCAGCAGTCATGGCTACACCTTC.

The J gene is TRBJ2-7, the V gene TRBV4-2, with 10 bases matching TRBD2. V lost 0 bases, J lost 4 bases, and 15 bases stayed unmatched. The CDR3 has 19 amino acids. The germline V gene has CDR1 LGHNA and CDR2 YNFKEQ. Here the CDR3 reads CASSQDFGSGLAGVYEQYF. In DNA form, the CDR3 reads TGTGCCAGCAGCCAAGATTTCGGGTCGGGCCTAGCGGGAGTTTACGAGCAGTACTTC.

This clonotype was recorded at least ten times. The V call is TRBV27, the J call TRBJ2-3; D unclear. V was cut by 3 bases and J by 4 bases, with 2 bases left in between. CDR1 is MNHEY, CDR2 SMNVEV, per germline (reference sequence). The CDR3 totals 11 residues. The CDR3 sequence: CASSFSDTQYF. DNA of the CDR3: TGTGCCAGCAGTTTCTCAGATACGCAGTATTTT.

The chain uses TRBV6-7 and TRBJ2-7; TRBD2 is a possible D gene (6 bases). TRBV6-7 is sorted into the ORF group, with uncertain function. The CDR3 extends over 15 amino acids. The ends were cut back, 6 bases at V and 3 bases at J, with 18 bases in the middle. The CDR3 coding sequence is TGTGCCAGCAGCTCCGATATACTGCGGGACTACGAGCAGTACTTC. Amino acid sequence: CASSSDILRDYEQYF.

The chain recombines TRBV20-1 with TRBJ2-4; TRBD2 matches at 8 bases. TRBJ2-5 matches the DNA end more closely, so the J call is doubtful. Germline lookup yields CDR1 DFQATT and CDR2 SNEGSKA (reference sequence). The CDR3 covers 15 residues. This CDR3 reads CSARPGLVSRETQYF. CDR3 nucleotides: TGCAGTGCGAGGCCGGGACTAGTGTCAAGAGAGACCCAGTACTTC.

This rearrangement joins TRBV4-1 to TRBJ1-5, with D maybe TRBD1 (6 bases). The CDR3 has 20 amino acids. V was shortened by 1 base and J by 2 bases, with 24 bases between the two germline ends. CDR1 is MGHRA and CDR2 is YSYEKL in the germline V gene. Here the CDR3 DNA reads TGCGCCAGCAGCCAAGTAGGGGGGGCCGAAGCGCAGGGTCGCAATCAGCCCCAGCATTTT. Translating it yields CASSQVGGAEAQGRNQPQHF.

CDR3 nucleotides: TGCAGTGTGGGTAGAACGAAGGGGACTGAAGCTTTCTTT. Translation gives CSVGRTKGTEAFF. This chain uses TRBV20-1 with TRBJ1-1; tentatively, D is TRBD1 (5 bases). Germline V gives CDR1 DFQATT, CDR2 SNEGSKA (reference sequence). V dropped 7 bases and J dropped 5 bases, with 17 bases sitting between them. This CDR3 region has 13 residues.

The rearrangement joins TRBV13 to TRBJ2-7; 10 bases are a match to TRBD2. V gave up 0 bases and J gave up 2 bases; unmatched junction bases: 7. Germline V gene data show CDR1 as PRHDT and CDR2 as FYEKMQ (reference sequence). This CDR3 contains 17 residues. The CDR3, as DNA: TGTGCCAGCAGCTTAGGAGCGGGAGGGCTTTTGGCCTACGAGCAGTACTTC. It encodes CASSLGAGGLLAYEQYF.

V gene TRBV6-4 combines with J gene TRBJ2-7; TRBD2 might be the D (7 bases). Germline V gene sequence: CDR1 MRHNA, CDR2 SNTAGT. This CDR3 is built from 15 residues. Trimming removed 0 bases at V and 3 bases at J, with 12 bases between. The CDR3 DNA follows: TGTGCCAGCAGTGACTCTGGGGGAGGGGGCTACGAGCAGTACTTC. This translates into CASSDSGGGGYEQYF.

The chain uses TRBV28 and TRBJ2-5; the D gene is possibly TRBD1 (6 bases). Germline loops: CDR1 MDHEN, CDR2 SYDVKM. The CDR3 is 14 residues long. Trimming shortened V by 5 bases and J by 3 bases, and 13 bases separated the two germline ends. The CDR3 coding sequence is TGTGCCAGCAGTACACAGGGTTGGGAAGAGACCCAGTACTTC. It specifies CASSTQGWEETQYF.

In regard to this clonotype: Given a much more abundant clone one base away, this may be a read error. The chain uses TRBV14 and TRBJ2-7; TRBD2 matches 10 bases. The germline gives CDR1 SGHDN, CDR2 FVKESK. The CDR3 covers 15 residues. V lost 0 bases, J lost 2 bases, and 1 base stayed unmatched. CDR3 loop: CASSQDGTSAYEQYF. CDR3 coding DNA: TGTGCCAGCAGCCAAGATGGGACTAGCGCCTACGAGCAGTACTTC.

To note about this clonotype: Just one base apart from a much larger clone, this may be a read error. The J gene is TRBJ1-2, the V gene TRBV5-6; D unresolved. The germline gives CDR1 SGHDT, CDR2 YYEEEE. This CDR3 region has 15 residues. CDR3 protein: CTSSFGTFGAYGYTF. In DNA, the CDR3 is TGTACCAGCAGCTTCGGCACCTTCGGAGCCTATGGCTACACCTTC.

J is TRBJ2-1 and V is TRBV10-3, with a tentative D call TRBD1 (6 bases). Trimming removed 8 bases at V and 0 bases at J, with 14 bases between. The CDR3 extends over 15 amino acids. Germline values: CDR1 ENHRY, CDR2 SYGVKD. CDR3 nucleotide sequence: TGTGCCATCGGGGACATTATGAGCTCCTACAATGAGCAGTTCTTC. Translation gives CAIGDIMSSYNEQFF.

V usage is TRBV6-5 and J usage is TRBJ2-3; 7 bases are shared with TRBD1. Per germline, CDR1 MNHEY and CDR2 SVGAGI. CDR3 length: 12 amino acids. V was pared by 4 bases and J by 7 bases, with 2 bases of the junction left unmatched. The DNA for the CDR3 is TGTGCCAGCAGTTTACAGGGGAATACGCAGTATTTT. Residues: CASSLQGNTQYF.